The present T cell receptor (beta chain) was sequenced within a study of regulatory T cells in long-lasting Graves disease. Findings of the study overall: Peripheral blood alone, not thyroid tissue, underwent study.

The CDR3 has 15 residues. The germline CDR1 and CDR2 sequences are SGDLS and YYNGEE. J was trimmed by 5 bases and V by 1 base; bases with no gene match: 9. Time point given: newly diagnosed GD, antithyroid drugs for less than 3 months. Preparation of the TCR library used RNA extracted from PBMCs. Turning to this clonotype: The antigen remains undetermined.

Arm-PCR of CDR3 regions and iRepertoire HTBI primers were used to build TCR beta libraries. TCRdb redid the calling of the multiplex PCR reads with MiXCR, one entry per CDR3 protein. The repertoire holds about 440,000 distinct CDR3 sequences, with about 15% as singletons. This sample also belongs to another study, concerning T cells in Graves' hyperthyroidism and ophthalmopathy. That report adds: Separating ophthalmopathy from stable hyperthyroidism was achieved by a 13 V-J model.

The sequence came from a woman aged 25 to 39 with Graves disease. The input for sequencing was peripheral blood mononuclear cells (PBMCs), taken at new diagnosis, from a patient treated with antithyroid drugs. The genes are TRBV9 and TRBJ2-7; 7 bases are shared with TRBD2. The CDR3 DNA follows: TGTGCCAGCAGCGTATCGGGGGGTTTCGTGGACGAGCAGTACTTC. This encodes CASSVSGGFVDEQYF.